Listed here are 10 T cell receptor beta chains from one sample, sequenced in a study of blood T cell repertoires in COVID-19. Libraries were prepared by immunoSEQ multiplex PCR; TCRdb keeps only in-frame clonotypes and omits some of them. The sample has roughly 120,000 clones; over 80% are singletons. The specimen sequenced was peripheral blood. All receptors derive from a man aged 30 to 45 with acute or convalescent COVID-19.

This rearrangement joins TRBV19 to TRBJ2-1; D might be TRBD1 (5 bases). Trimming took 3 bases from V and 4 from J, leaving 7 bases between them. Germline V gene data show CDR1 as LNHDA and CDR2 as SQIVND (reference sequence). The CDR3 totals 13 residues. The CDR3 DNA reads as TGTGCCAGTAGTATCAGGGAATACAATGAGCAGTTCTTC. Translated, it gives CASSIREYNEQFF.

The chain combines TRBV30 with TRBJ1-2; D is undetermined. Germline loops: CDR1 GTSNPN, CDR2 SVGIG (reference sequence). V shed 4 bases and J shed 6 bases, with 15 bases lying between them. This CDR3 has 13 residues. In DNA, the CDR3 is TGTGCCTGGAACGCGGGCGGAGGGCATGGCTACACCTTC. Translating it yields CAWNAGGGHGYTF.

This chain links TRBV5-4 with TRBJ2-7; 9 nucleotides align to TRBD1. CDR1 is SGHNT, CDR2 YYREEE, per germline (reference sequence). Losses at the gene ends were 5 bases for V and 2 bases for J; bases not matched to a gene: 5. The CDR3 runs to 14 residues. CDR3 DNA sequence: TGTGCCAGCAGTTCGGGACAGGGAGCCTACGAGCAGTACTTC. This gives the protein CASSSGQGAYEQYF.

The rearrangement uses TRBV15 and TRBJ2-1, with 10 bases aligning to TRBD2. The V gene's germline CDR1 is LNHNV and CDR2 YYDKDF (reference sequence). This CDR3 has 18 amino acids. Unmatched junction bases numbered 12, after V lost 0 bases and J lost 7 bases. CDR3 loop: CATSRDLPLAGGRNEQFF. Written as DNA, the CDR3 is TGTGCCACCAGCAGAGATCTCCCCTTAGCGGGGGGACGGAATGAGCAGTTCTTC.

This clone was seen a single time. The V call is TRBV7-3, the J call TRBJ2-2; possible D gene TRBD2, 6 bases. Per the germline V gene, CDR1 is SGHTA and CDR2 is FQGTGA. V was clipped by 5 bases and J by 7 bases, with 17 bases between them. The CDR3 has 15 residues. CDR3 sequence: CASSPRLGEGGELFF. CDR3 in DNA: TGTGCCAGCAGCCCTCGACTAGGAGAAGGCGGGGAGCTGTTTTTT.

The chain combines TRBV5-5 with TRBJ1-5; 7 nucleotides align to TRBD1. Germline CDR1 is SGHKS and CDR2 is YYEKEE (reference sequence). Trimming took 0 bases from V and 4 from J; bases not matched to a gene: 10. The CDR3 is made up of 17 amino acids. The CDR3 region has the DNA TGTGCCAGCAGCTTGGATTTATGGACAGGACGGAATCAGCCCCAGCATTTT. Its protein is CASSLDLWTGRNQPQHF.

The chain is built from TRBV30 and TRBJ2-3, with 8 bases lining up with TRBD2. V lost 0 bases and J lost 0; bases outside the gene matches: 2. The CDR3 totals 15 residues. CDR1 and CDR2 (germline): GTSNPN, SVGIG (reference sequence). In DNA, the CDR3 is TGTGCCTGGAGTGTACGGGGGGGTAGCACAGATACGCAGTATTTT. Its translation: CAWSVRGGSTDTQYF. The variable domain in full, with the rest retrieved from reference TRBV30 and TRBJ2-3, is SQTIHQWPATLVQPVGSPLSLECTVEGTSNPNLYWYRQAAGRGLQLLFYSVGIGQISSEVPQNLSASRPQDRQFILSSKKLLLSDSGFYLCAWSVRGGSTDTQYFGPGTRLTVL.

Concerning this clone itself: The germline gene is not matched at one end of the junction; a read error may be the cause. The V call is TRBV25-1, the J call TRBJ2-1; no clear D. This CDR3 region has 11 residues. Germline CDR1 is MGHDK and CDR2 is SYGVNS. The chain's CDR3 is CASSQYNEQFF. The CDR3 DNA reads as TGTGCCAGCAGTCAATACAATGAGCAGTTCTTC.

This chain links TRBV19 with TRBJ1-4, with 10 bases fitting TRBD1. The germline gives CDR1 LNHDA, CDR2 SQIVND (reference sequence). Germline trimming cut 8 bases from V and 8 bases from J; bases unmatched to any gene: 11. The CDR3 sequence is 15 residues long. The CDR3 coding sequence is TGTGCCAGTCAGAGTCCGGGACAGGGGCACGAAAAACTGTTTTTT. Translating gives CASQSPGQGHEKLFF.

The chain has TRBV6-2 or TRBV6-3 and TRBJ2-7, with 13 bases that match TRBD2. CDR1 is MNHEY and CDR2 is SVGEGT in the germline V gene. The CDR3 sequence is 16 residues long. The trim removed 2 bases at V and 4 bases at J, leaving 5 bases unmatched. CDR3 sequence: CASSYRGLAGSYEQYV. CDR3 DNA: TGTGCCAGCAGTTACAGGGGACTAGCGGGATCTTACGAGCAGTACGTC.